These 3 T cell receptor beta chains were all obtained from the same sample, sequenced in a study of cytomegalovirus exposure and HLA in healthy donors. The PCR employed 60 Vbeta primers together with 13 Jbeta primers. Sequencing was performed with immunoSEQ multiplex PCR; in TCRdb, only in-frame clones are kept and a portion is missing. In the table there are approximately 130,000 clones, around 85% of which are singletons. Sequences were obtained from PBMCs. These receptor sequences come from a boy aged 5-17 years in good health and CMV-seronegative.

This chain connects TRBV9 to TRBJ2-7; 10 bases are a match to TRBD1. The trim removed 2 bases at V and 6 bases at J, leaving 8 bases unmatched. The CDR3 spans 15 residues. Germline CDR1 reads SGDLS; CDR2 reads YYNGEE. Here the CDR3 DNA reads TGTGCCAGCAGCGTGGAAGGGACAGGGGAGGGCGAGCAGTACTTC. Its translation: CASSVEGTGEGEQYF.

The CDR3 sequence is CATSRVGTGAQPQHF. The CDR3 bases are TGTGCCACCAGCAGAGTGGGGACAGGAGCTCAGCCCCAGCATTTT. V gene TRBV15 combines with J gene TRBJ1-5, with 8 bases that match TRBD1. Germline V gives CDR1 LNHNV, CDR2 YYDKDF (reference sequence). V shed 1 base and J 6 bases; nucleotides not matched to a gene: 5. CDR3 size: 15 residues.

The genes are TRBV2 and TRBJ2-5; TRBD1 is a possible D gene (5 bases). V lost 2 bases to trimming and J lost 1 base, with 8 bases between them. Per germline, CDR1 SNHLY and CDR2 FYNNEI. This CDR3 has 14 residues. CDR3 region: CASSELRGQETQYF. The CDR3 nucleotides are TGTGCCAGCAGTGAACTAAGGGGCCAAGAGACCCAGTACTTC.